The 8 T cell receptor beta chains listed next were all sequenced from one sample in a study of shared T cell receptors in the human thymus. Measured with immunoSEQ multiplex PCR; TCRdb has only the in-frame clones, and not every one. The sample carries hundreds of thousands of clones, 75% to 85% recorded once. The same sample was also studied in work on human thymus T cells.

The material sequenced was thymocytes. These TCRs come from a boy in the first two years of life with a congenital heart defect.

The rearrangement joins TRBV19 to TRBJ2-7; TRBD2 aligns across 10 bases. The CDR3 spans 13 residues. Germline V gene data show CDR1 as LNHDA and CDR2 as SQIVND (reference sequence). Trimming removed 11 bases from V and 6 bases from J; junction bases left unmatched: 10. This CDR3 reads CAGPSGTSAEQYF. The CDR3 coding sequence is TGTGCCGGGCCCTCCGGGACTAGCGCCGAGCAGTACTTC.

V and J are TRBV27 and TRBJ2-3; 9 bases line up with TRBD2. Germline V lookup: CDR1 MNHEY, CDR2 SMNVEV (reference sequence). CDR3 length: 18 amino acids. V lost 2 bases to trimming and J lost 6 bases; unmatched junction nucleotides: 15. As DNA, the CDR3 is TGTGCCAGCAGTTTACGGGGGCCGACTAGCGGTGGCAGGGATACGCAGTATTTT. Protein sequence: CASSLRGPTSGGRDTQYF.

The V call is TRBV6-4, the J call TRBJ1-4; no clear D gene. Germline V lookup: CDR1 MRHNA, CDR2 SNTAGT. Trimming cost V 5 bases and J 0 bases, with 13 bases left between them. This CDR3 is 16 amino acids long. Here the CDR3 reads CASSPRHGATNEKLFF. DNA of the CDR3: TGTGCCAGCAGTCCCCGACACGGGGCAACTAATGAAAAACTGTTTTTT.

For the CDR3, the DNA is TGTGCCAGCCTCGTCACTAGCGGGAAATCCTACAATGAGCAGTTCTTC. This translates into CASLVTSGKSYNEQFF. The gene calls are TRBV27 and TRBJ2-1; TRBD2 matches 10 bases. The CDR3 is made up of 16 amino acids. The V gene's germline CDR1 is MNHEY and CDR2 SMNVEV (reference sequence). Losses at the gene ends were 8 bases for V and 1 base for J; bases not matched to a gene: 8.

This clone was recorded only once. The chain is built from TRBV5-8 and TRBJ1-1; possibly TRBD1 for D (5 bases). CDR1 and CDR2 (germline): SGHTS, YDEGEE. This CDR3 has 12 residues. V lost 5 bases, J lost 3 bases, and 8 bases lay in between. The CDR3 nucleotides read TGTGCCAGCAGTGGGGGGGACACTGAAGCTTTCTTT. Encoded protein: CASSGGDTEAFF. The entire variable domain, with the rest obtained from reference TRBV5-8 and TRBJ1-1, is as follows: EAGVTQSPTHLIKTRGQQATLRCSPISGHTSVYWYQQALGLGLQFLLWYDEGEERNRGNFPPRFSGRQFPNYSSELNVNALELEDSALYLCASSGGDTEAFFGQGTRLTVV.

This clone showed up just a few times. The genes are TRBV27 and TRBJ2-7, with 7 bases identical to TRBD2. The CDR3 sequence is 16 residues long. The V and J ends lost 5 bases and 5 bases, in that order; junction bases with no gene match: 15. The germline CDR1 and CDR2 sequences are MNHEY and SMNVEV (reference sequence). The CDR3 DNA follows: TGTGCCAGCAGTCCGTACCGGGACTACCCTAGACACGAGCAGTACTTC. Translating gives CASSPYRDYPRHEQYF.

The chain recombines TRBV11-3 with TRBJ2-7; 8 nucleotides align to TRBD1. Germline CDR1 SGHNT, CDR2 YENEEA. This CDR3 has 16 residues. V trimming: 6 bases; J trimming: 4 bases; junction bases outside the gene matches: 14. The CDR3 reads CASRNGARGQKYEQYF. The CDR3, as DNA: TGTGCCAGCAGAAACGGGGCCAGGGGGCAAAAGTACGAGCAGTACTTC.

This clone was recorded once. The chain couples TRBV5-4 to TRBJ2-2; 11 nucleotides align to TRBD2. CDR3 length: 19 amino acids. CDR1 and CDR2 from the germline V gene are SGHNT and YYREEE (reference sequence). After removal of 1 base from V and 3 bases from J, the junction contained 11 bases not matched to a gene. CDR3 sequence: CASSLLRTSGRLDTGELFF. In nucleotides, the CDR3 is TGTGCCAGCAGCTTGCTCCGGACTAGCGGGCGTCTGGACACCGGGGAGCTGTTTTTT.